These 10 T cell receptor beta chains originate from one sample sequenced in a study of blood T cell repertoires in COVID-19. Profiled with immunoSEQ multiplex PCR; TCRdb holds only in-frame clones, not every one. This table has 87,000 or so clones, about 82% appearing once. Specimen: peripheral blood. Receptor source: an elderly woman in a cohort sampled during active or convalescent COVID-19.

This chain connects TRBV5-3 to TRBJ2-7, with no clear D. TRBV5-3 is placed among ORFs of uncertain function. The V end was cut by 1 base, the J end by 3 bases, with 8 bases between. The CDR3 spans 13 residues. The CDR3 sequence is CARSLSYHYEQYV. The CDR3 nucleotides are TGTGCCAGAAGCTTGTCCTACCACTACGAGCAGTACGTC.

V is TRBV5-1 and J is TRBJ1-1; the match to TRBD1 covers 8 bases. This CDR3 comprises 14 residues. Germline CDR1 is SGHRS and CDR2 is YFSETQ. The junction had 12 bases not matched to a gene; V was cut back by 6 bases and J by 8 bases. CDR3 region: CASTTVQGASEAFF. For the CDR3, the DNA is TGCGCCAGCACCACCGTCCAGGGGGCATCCGAAGCTTTCTTT.

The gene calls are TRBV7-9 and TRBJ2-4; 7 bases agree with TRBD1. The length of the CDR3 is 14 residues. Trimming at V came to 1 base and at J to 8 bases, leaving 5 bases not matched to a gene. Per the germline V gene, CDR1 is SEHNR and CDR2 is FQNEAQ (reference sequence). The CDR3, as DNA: TGTGCCAGCAGCTTAGGACAGGGCCCGGACATTCAGTACTTC. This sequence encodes CASSLGQGPDIQYF.

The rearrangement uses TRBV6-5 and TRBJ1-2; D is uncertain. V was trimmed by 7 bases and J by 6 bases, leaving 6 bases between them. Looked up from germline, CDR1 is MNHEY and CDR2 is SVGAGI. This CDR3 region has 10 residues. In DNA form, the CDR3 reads TGTGCCAGCACCCTAAATGGCTACACCTTC. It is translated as CASTLNGYTF.

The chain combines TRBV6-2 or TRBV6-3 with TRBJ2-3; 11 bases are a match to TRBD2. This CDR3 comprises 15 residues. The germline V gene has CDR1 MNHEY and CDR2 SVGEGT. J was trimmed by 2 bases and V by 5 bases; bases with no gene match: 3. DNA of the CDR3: TGTGCCAGCAGTAAACTAGCGGGAGCCACAGATACGCAGTATTTT. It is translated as CASSKLAGATDTQYF.

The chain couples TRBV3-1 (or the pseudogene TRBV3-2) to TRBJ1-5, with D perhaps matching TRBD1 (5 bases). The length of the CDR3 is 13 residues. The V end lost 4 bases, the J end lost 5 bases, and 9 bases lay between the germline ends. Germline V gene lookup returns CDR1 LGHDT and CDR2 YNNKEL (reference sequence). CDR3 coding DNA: TGTGCCAGCAGCCTGGGGCCCTATCAGCCCCAGCATTTT. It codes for CASSLGPYQPQHF.

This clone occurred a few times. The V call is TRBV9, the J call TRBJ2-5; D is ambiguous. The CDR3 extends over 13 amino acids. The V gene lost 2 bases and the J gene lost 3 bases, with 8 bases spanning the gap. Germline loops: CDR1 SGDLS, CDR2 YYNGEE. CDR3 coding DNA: TGTGCCAGCAGCGTTGCCCTAAAAGAGACCCAGTACTTC. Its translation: CASSVALKETQYF.

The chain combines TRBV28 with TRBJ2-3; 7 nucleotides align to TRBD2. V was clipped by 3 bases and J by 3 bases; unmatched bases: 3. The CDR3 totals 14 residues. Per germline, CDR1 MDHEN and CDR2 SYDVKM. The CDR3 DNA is TGTGCCAGCAGTTTTTCCGGGAGGACAGATACGCAGTATTTT. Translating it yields CASSFSGRTDTQYF.

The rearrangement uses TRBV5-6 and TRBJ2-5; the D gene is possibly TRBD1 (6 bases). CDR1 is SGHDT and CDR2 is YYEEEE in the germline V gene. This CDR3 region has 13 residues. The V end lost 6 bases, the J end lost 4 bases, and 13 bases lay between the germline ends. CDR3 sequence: CASNPLGAETQYF. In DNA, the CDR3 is TGTGCCAGCAACCCCTTGGGGGCAGAGACCCAGTACTTC.

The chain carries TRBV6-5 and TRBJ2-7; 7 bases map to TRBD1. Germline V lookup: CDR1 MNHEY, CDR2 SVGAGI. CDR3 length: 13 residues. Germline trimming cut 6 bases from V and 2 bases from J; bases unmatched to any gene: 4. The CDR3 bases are TGTGCCAGCAGCAGGGACAGAGCCTACGAGCAGTACGTC. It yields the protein CASSRDRAYEQYV.